The rows below give T cell receptor beta chains drawn from one sample of a study of PD-L1 blockade in urothelial cancer. Only in-frame clones appear in the TCRdb table, and some are missing; sequencing was by immunoSEQ multiplex PCR. The sample consists of 130,000 or so clones, approximately 84% of them appearing once. The specimen comprised PBMCs, sampled around atezolizumab (anti-PD-L1) treatment. These TCRs come from a man aged 50 to 60 with urothelial cancer. CDR3s include the opening cysteine and the closing phenylalanine or tryptophan. The D gene is left open where the match is weak. Only part of the rows carry a size: once, few, many, or a class if the clone is expanded.

clone_size | j_call | v_call | d_call | cdr3_nt | cdr3_aa
NA | TRBJ2-5 | TRBV5-1 | TRBD1 | TGCGCCAGCAGCTTGAAACCAGGGGGTCGGGAGACCCAGTACTTC | CASSLKPGGRETQYF
NA | TRBJ2-3 | TRBV7-2 | TRBD2 | TGTGCCAGCAGCTTAATTGGGAGCGGGAGTTTAGATACGCAGTATTTT | CASSLIGSGSLDTQYF
once | TRBJ2-7 | TRBV28 | NA | TGTGCCAGCAGTCCAGGGCTCAGGAAGCAGTACTTC | CASSPGLRKQYF
few | TRBJ1-2 | TRBV28 | TRBD1 | TGTGCCAGCAGTTCGGGGACAGGGCTGGCTGGCTACACCTTC | CASSSGTGLAGYTF
NA | TRBJ2-3 | TRBV2 | TRBD2 | TGTGCCAGCAGTGAAACGTCTAGCGGAAGCACAGATACGCAGTATTTT | CASSETSSGSTDTQYF
NA | TRBJ1-2 | TRBV2 | TRBD1 | TGTGCCAGCACAGCCAGGGGGCGAGGCTACACCTTC | CASTARGRGYTF
NA | TRBJ2-1 | TRBV18 | TRBD2 | TGTGCCAGCTCACCACCGGTAGCGGGAAGCCCTAACCAGTTCTTC | CASSPPVAGSPNQFF
NA | TRBJ2-7 | TRBV6-6 | TRBD1 | TGTGCCAGCAACCAACCCGGGACAGGGGAATACGAGCAGTACTTC | CASNQPGTGEYEQYF
once | TRBJ2-7 | TRBV5-1 | NA | TGCGCCAGCAGCTTGAGGGGCACAGGGTCCTACGAGCAGTACTTC | CASSLRGTGSYEQYF
NA | TRBJ2-2 | TRBV4-1 | NA | TGCGCCAGCAGCCACAGGTCTTGGACAGTCACCGGGGAGCTGTTTTTT | CASSHRSWTVTGELFF
once | TRBJ1-5 | TRBV30 | NA | NA | CAWSSGQGFQPQHF
NA | TRBJ2-4 | TRBV28 | NA | TGTGCCAGCAGTTACAGCCAGGGAGCCAAAAACATTCAGTACTTC | CASSYSQGAKNIQYF
NA | TRBJ1-2 | TRBV19 | TRBD1 | TGTGCCAGTAGTACCCGGACAGGGGCCGAAAACTATGGCTACACCTTC | CASSTRTGAENYGYTF
NA | TRBJ2-7 | TRBV7-2 | NA | TGTGCCAGCAGCCAGGGACTGGTAGTTGGGGAGCAGTACTTC | CASSQGLVVGEQYF
NA | TRBJ2-7 | TRBV6-5 | TRBD2 | TGTGCCAGCAGTTACAGGGTCGGGGGACTAGGGTACGAGCAGTACTTC | CASSYRVGGLGYEQYF
few | TRBJ1-1 | TRBV5-1 | NA | TGCGCCAGCAGCACGGGACATTTGAACACTGAAGCTTTCTTT | CASSTGHLNTEAFF
NA | TRBJ2-1 | TRBV28 | TRBD2 | TGTGCCAGCAGTGGGTCGGTAGCGGGAGGATGGGATGAGCAGTTCTTC | CASSGSVAGGWDEQFF
NA | TRBJ2-3 | TRBV7-8 | TRBD1 | TGTGCCAGCAGCTTTCCCGGGACAGGGGTCGGTAGCACAGATACGCAGTATTTT | CASSFPGTGVGSTDTQYF
NA | TRBJ2-1 | TRBV11-3 | NA | TGTGCCAGCAGCTTAGAGGGCCTGGAGCAGTTCTTC | CASSLEGLEQFF
NA | TRBJ2-7 | TRBV6-5 | TRBD1 | TGTGCCAGCAGGTATGGACAGGGGGCCTACGAGCAGTACTTC | CASRYGQGAYEQYF
NA | TRBJ2-5 | TRBV6-1 | NA | TGTGCCAGCAACCCCGGGACACACTTCCAAGAGACCCAGTACTTC | CASNPGTHFQETQYF
NA | TRBJ2-3 | TRBV7-9 | NA | TGTGCCAGCAGCTTAGGGGCAGGGGCAGATACGCAGTATTTT | CASSLGAGADTQYF
few | TRBJ2-1 | TRBV7-3 | NA | TGTGCCAGCAGCCCAACAGGGATGGTAGGGAGTGTGGATGAGCAGTTCTTC | CASSPTGMVGSVDEQFF
NA | TRBJ1-1 | TRBV4-1 | NA | TGCGCCAGCAGCCAAGGCAGGGTCACTGAAGCTTTCTTT | CASSQGRVTEAFF
NA | TRBJ2-7 | TRBV6-1 | TRBD1 | TGTGCCAGCAGGGGGGACAGTTCCTACGAGCAGTACTTC | CASRGDSSYEQYF
NA | TRBJ2-7 | TRBV4-1 | NA | TGCGCCAGCAGCCAAGCACCGGGACTGCAATACGAGCAGTACTTC | CASSQAPGLQYEQYF
NA | TRBJ2-5 | TRBV5-1 | NA | TGCGCCAGCAGCTCCGGGCGGGGTGGGGAGACCCAGTACTTC | CASSSGRGGETQYF
NA | TRBJ2-2 | TRBV2 | TRBD1 | TGTGCCAGCAGTGAGACAGGGGTGAGCTTTTCCGGGGAGCTGTTTTTT | CASSETGVSFSGELFF
NA | TRBJ1-2 | TRBV19 | NA | TGTGCCAGTGCTGACTACTCGTCGGGGGGCTATGGCTACACCTTC | CASADYSSGGYGYTF
NA | TRBJ2-7 | TRBV7-9 | TRBD1 | TGTGCGGCGGATATGGGACAGGGGTACTTATACGAGCAGTACTTC | CAADMGQGYLYEQYF
NA | TRBJ2-1 | TRBV10-1 | NA | TGCGCCACCGACTGTTACAATGAGCAGTTCTTC | CATDCYNEQFF
NA | TRBJ1-1 | TRBV7-2 | NA | TGTGCCAGCAGTGCCGGGCGGGCCACGAACACTGAAGCTTTCTTT | CASSAGRATNTEAFF
NA | TRBJ1-1 | TRBV9 | NA | TGTGCCAGCAGCGAAAGGGAGGGCAGATCAAACACTGAAGCTTTCTTT | CASSEREGRSNTEAFF
NA | TRBJ1-5 | TRBV28 | TRBD1 | TGTGCCAGCAGAGGGACAGGTTTGACTCAGCCCCAGCATTTT | CASRGTGLTQPQHF
NA | TRBJ1-1 | TRBV6-5 | NA | TGTGCCAGCAGCCAACGACAGTTGAACACTGAAGCTTTCTTT | CASSQRQLNTEAFF
NA | TRBJ1-3 | TRBV7-9 | NA | TGTGCCAGCAGCTTAGGGAGGGGCAGAAACACCATATATTTT | CASSLGRGRNTIYF